A selection of T cell receptor beta chains follows, all from one sample in a study of CD8 T cells in Susac syndrome. TCRdb passed the immunoSEQ multiplex PCR reads through MiXCR, listing each CDR3 protein once. The repertoire holds 84,000 or so distinct CDR3 sequences, with about 95% as singletons. Sequences were obtained from CD8+ T cells from PBMCs. The receptors were sampled from a human donor with Susac syndrome. Each CDR3 is given with its conserved first and last residue.

TRBJ2-2 | TRBV30 | CAWSATNTGELFF
TRBJ2-7 | TRBV4-2 | CASSQGLAGDYEQYF
TRBJ2-1 | TRBV20-1 | CSARLAQYNEQFF
TRBJ2-3 | TRBV7-8 | CASSLGTFDTQYF
TRBJ2-7 | TRBV27 | CASSWDNSYEQYF
TRBJ2-5 | TRBV6-2/TRBV6-3 | CASSALTGSRETQYF
TRBJ2-3 | TRBV7-3 | CASSTQTSGSTDTQYF
TRBJ2-7 | TRBV5-1 | CASSLSTSGGYEQYF
TRBJ2-7 | TRBV20-1 | CSALNPSYEQYF
TRBJ2-3 | TRBV7-3 | CASSPMGNTDTQYF
TRBJ2-7 | TRBV20-1 | CSARDLEGPTYEQYF
TRBJ2-5 | TRBV20-1 | CSARDPRGVGETQYF
TRBJ2-1 | TRBV28 | CASSLLAGQNEQFF
TRBJ2-7 | TRBV27 | CASSQTGTGNSYEQYF
TRBJ1-5 | TRBV20-1 | CSARDIRQPNQPQHF
TRBJ2-1 | TRBV20-1 | CSARQESPGFF
TRBJ2-3 | TRBV20-1 | CSAGLAVSTDTQYF
TRBJ2-7 | TRBV28 | CASSFFQGASYEQYF
TRBJ2-7 | TRBV5-6 | CASSFGGSSYEQYF
TRBJ2-1 | TRBV5-4 | CASSQGLGSYNEQFF
TRBJ2-1 | TRBV5-1 | CASSPETTALNEQFF
TRBJ1-2 | TRBV20-1 | CSARVVGLTPIPF
TRBJ2-5 | TRBV7-3 | CASSYDNSETQYF
TRBJ2-7 | TRBV27 | CASSWTPTYEQYF
TRBJ2-5 | TRBV5-1 | CASSTGLAGGPGETQYF